This TCR beta chain was captured in a study of cytomegalovirus exposure and HLA in healthy donors. Donors were nominally healthy when sampled, though unrecorded immune exposures were likely. The germline gives CDR1 LNHDA, CDR2 SQIVND (reference sequence). CDR3 length equals 17 residues. Unmatched junction bases numbered 7, after V lost 3 bases and J lost 4 bases. Notes on the study in general: An analysis done earlier found most TCR beta V segments productive about 90% or about 30% of the time. Later work found that TCR association rates differed between HLA loci; DRB1 had the most and HLA-C the fewest. Association of approximately 16,000 TCR beta sequences with HLA alleles was found at 0.05 false discovery rate in a later analysis.

With 60 Vbeta and 13 Jbeta primers, the PCR was carried out. Repertoires were generated with immunoSEQ multiplex PCR, while TCRdb's copy carries only in-frame clones and drops some. This sample yields 130,000 to 150,000 clones, of which around 80% are seen a single time; 9% to 10% belongs to the top ten. On this clone itself: Its antigen is unidentified.

Sequenced sample: PBMCs. This chain joins TRBV19 and TRBJ2-1; 12 bases line up with TRBD1. This TCR came from a woman in her fifties or sixties in good health and CMV-seropositive. The CDR3 loop is CASSIVGTGGMYNEQFF. The CDR3 DNA reads as TGTGCCAGTAGTATCGTCGGGACAGGGGGCATGTACAATGAGCAGTTCTTC. Based on the CDR3 plus reference TRBV19 and TRBJ2-1, the full variable domain is DGGITQSPKYLFRKEGQNVTLSCEQNLNHDAMYWYRQDPGQGLRLIYYSQIVNDFQKGDIAEGYSVSREKKESFPLTVTSAQKNPTAFYLCASSIVGTGGMYNEQFFGPGTRLTVL.